Listed below are T cell receptor beta chains from one sample, sequenced in a study of identifying expanded T cells in peripheral blood. TCRdb's table, derived via immunoSEQ multiplex PCR, lists solely in-frame clones and lacks some. The sample gives about 84,000 clones, roughly 86% of which show up once; roughly 5.9% is in the top ten. Sequenced input: blood. All receptors derive from a person aged 18 to 75 in good health. Both conserved end residues are part of each CDR3. Fields, in order: D gene, J gene, clone size, V gene, CDR3 DNA, CDR3 protein. The D gene is left open where the match is weak. A row's size may be missing; if present it is once, few, many or a size class.

. TRBJ1-1 . TRBV4-3 TGCGCCAGCAGCCTTGTAGGGGGGGGAGCTTTCTTT CASSLVGGGAFF
. TRBJ2-7 . TRBV4-1 TGCGCCAGCAGCCACCACCCGGACTACCCGGCTGGCTACGAGCAGTACTTC CASSHHPDYPAGYEQYF
. TRBJ2-1 . TRBV14 TGTGCCAGCAGCCATTTAAATCGTATCGGGGGGCGCGCTAATGAGCAGTTCTTC CASSHLNRIGGRANEQFF
TRBD1 TRBJ2-5 . TRBV19 TGTGCCAGTAGTATAGGCCCCCCGACAGGGGATGGGGGCCCCCAAGAGACCCAGTACTTC CASSIGPPTGDGGPQETQYF
TRBD1 TRBJ1-2 . TRBV4-1 TGCGCCAGCAGCCAAGACAGGGGGCTCCTAGCTAACTATGGCTACACCTTC CASSQDRGLLANYGYTF
. TRBJ2-2 . TRBV6-5 TGTGCCAGCAGTTACTCGAGGGGTCGCGGGGAGCTGTTTTTT CASSYSRGRGELFF
. TRBJ1-5 once TRBV27 TGTGCCAGCAGCCCCTTCCAAGTCCCCAATCAGCCCCAGCATTTT CASSPFQVPNQPQHF
. TRBJ2-7 . TRBV7-2 TGTGCCAGCAGCTTACGGACCTACGAGCAGTACTTC CASSLRTYEQYF
. TRBJ2-7 . TRBV10-3 TGTGCCATCAGTGAGTCGATCGGGGCCAACCTTTACGAGCAGTACTTC CAISESIGANLYEQYF
. TRBJ2-7 . TRBV4-1 TGCGCCAGCAGCCAAGTGGGGACGGTATCATACGAGCAGTACTTC CASSQVGTVSYEQYF
TRBD1 TRBJ2-1 few TRBV4-3 TGCGCCAGCAGCCAAGGTCTCACGGGGGACAGGGAGTTCGATGAGCAGTTCTTC CASSQGLTGDREFDEQFF
. TRBJ1-3 once TRBV18 TGTGCCAGCTCACCGAACACCTTTGGAAACACCATATATTTT CASSPNTFGNTIYF
. TRBJ2-1 . TRBV30 TGTGCCTGGTCCGAATCAAATGAGCAGTTCTTC CAWSESNEQFF
. TRBJ2-5 . TRBV29-1 TGCAGCGTTGGGGGTCCGCGGGGAGAGACCCAGTACTTC CSVGGPRGETQYF
. TRBJ2-7 . TRBV27 TGTGCCAGCAGTTTATCTCACGGGTACTCCTACGAGCAGTACTTC CASSLSHGYSYEQYF
. TRBJ1-2 . TRBV6-5 TGTGCCAGCAGTTATCTCAGTAGCTATGGCTACACCTTC CASSYLSSYGYTF
. TRBJ2-6 . TRBV5-4 TGTGCCGCTGGGCGGGGGGCCAACGTCCTGACTTTC CAAGRGANVLTF
. TRBJ1-2 . TRBV18 TGTGCCAGCTCACCAAACCCCACGGTACTAGGCTACACCTTC CASSPNPTVLGYTF
. TRBJ1-2 . TRBV5-1 TGCGCCAGCAGCTTCGTAGGGGCGCCGGTCTATGGCTACACCTTC CASSFVGAPVYGYTF
. TRBJ2-5 . TRBV30 TGTGCCTGGAGTGTACAGGAGACCCAGTACTTC CAWSVQETQYF
. TRBJ1-1 . TRBV29-1 TGCAGCGTCCGAGGGGGGGGGACTGAAGCTTTCTTT CSVRGGGTEAFF
. TRBJ2-7 few TRBV7-2 TGTGCCAGCAGCTTAACTGGACGGTCCGAGCAGTACTTC CASSLTGRSEQYF
TRBD1 TRBJ2-7 . TRBV28 TGTGCCAGCAGCCGGGACAGGCACTACGAGCAGTACTTC CASSRDRHYEQYF
. TRBJ1-2 once TRBV11-2 TGTGCCAGCAGCTCAAATTTACGGCGGACCCTGATCAAGGGCTACACCTTC CASSSNLRRTLIKGYTF
TRBD1 TRBJ2-7 . TRBV7-9 TGTGCCAGCAGCGGGGGACAGCACTCCTACGAGCAGTACTTC CASSGGQHSYEQYF
TRBD1 TRBJ1-5 . TRBV27 TGTGCCAGCAGTCGGACAGGGGTGGCTCAGCCCCAGCATTTT CASSRTGVAQPQHF
. TRBJ1-5 few TRBV6-6 TGTGCCAGCACGGCGGCCACCGGCAATCAGCCCCAGCATTTT CASTAATGNQPQHF
TRBD1 TRBJ2-3 . TRBV5-1 TGCGCCAGCAGCTCGGGACAGGGTTTAGATACGCAGTATTTT CASSSGQGLDTQYF
. TRBJ1-3 . TRBV30 TGTGCCTGGAGTAGGGGATTCTCTCTTGGAAACACCATATATTTT CAWSRGFSLGNTIYF
TRBD1 TRBJ2-1 . TRBV18 TGTGCCAGCTCACGGGGACAGGGGAACTTCAATGAGCAGTTCTTC CASSRGQGNFNEQFF
TRBD2 TRBJ2-3 . TRBV6-1 TGTGCCAGCAGTGATCAGCGGGGAGGAAGGGCGGATACGCAGTATTTT CASSDQRGGRADTQYF
TRBD1 TRBJ2-7 . TRBV4-1 TGCGCCAGCAGCCAAACCCCTCCCGGGGACAGCCCCTACGAGCAGTACTTC CASSQTPPGDSPYEQYF
. TRBJ1-4 . TRBV5-1 TGCGCCAGCAGCCCTGGAGGCGGGGAAAAACTGTTTTTT CASSPGGGEKLFF
TRBD1 TRBJ1-5 . TRBV15 TGTGCCACCAGCAGGCATACGGACAGGGGTGAGCCCCAGCATTTT CATSRHTDRGEPQHF
TRBD2 TRBJ2-1 . TRBV7-9 TGTGCCAGCAGCTTAGTACCCAGCGGGGGGTTCAATGAGCAGTTCTTC CASSLVPSGGFNEQFF
. TRBJ2-2 . TRBV28 TGTGCCAGCAGTTTAGGACACGTGAACACCGGGGAGCTGTTTTTT CASSLGHVNTGELFF
. TRBJ2-5 . TRBV11-1 TGTGCCAGCAGCTTAGATGGAGGGGCCGGAGAGACCCAGTACTTC CASSLDGGAGETQYF
. TRBJ1-2 . TRBV5-1 TGCGCCAGCAGGGGGATGGGTATAGCTAACTATGGCTACACCTTC CASRGMGIANYGYTF
. TRBJ2-7 few TRBV4-1 TGCGCCAGCAGCCAAGAGTTTGGAGGGCGCGAGCAGTACTTC CASSQEFGGREQYF
. TRBJ2-4 . TRBV5-6 TGTGCCAGCAGCTCTCTCCGGGACATTAAGGACATTCAGTACTTC CASSSLRDIKDIQYF
. TRBJ2-7 . TRBV5-1 TGCGCCAGCAGCTTGGGTTTGGCAAACGAGCAGTACTTC CASSLGLANEQYF
. TRBJ1-1 once TRBV15 TGTGCCACCAGCAGAGATCAAGGGGTCAGGAACACTGAAGCTTTCTTT CATSRDQGVRNTEAFF
TRBD1 TRBJ2-7 . TRBV27 TGTGCCAGCAGTTTATCGGGACAGGGCTGGTACGAGCAGTACTTC CASSLSGQGWYEQYF
TRBD1 TRBJ1-2 once TRBV7-3 TGTGCCAGCAGCTTGGACAGGGGGAGTGTATATGGCTACACCTTC CASSLDRGSVYGYTF
TRBD1 TRBJ1-2 . TRBV7-9 TGTGCCAGCAGCTCCCCGTGGGACAGCTATGGCTACACCTTC CASSSPWDSYGYTF
. TRBJ1-2 . TRBV27 TGTGCCAGCAGTTTATCGGGTGGCCCGGGTGGCTACACCTTC CASSLSGGPGGYTF
TRBD1 TRBJ2-7 . TRBV5-5 TGTGCCAGCAGCTCTACAGGGGCCTACGAGCAGTACTTC CASSSTGAYEQYF
TRBD1 TRBJ2-7 . TRBV6-6 TGTGCCAGCAGTTACCCCGGGACAGGGAAATTCCACGAGCAGTACTTC CASSYPGTGKFHEQYF
. TRBJ1-2 . TRBV7-9 TGTGCCAGCAGCTTAGAGAGGGGCAGGGAAATATATGGCTACACCTTC CASSLERGREIYGYTF
. TRBJ2-3 few TRBV30 TGTGCCTGGAGTACGACCATCACAGATACGCAGTATTTT CAWSTTITDTQYF
. TRBJ2-2 . TRBV4-1 TGCGCCAGCAGCCGGGGAATCTTTAACACCGGGGAGCTGTTTTTT CASSRGIFNTGELFF
. TRBJ2-7 . TRBV11-2 TGTGCCAGCAGCTTGTTCAAGGGCTCCTACGAGCAGTACTTC CASSLFKGSYEQYF
. TRBJ2-5 . TRBV4-3 TGCGCCAGCAGCCAGGGGGCGCCGGGAAAGACCCAGTACTTC CASSQGAPGKTQYF
. TRBJ1-6 . TRBV5-1 TGCGCCAGCAGCTTGGCCTGGTTTCGGGGGCCGAAGTCCTATAATTCACCCCTCCACTTT CASSLAWFRGPKSYNSPLHF
. TRBJ1-3 . TRBV11-1 TGTGCCAGCAGCCAAGGGGCAACTAGCTCTGGAAACACCATATATTTT CASSQGATSSGNTIYF
TRBD1 TRBJ2-5 . TRBV25-1 TGTGCCAGCAGTGAGGTAGGGCAGGGGGCTGGTGAGACCCAGTACTTC CASSEVGQGAGETQYF
. TRBJ1-2 few TRBV7-9 TGTGCCAGCAGCTTAGTAGGCAGGGTGCAGGAGGGCTACACCTTC CASSLVGRVQEGYTF
TRBD1 TRBJ1-1 . TRBV5-6 TGTGCCAGCGGAACTACTGGGACAGTCAACACTGAAGCTTTCTTT CASGTTGTVNTEAFF
TRBD1 TRBJ2-1 . TRBV7-9 TGTGCCAGCAGCTTATTCGGACAGGGGGCTAATGAGCAGTTCTTC CASSLFGQGANEQFF
. TRBJ1-2 . TRBV25-1 TGTGCCAGCAGTGATGGGGGAGGCTACACCTTC CASSDGGGYTF